This TCR beta chain was identified during a study of early T cells in non-severe SARS-CoV-2 infection. Study background: Sequencing of unsorted whole blood was done on bulk RNA, leaving chains unpaired. Study-wide points: Comparison of clonotypes with VDJdb favored anti-spike CD8 responses while missing private and CD4 specificities.

There are many counts of this clonotype. Its antigen is still unknown. Germline-derived CDR1 and CDR2 are ENHRY and SYGVKD. The CDR3 consists of 16 residues. The ends lost 1 base at V and 4 bases at J; junction bases unmatched: 7. Individually, cDNA molecules had unique molecular identifiers attached to them. MiXCR was run by TCRdb on the 5' RACE reads, yielding one entry per CDR3 protein. The data hold about 48,000 distinct CDR3 sequences, with approximately 7.5% observed a single time. This receptor was taken from an adult who was a healthcare worker with PCR-confirmed SARS-CoV-2 infection or an uninfected control (not recorded which). The chain couples TRBV10-3 to TRBJ2-1; 7 bases map to TRBD2. The sample taken for sequencing was whole blood. CDR3 amino acids: CAISEYQAGTYNEQFF. In DNA form, the CDR3 reads TGTGCCATCAGTGAGTACCAAGCGGGAACTTACAATGAGCAGTTCTTC.